The clone carrying this T cell receptor beta chain was found a few times. Its specificity is unknown. The sample is drawn from a study of beta chain features in type 1 diabetes. The CDR3 covers 14 residues. V was shortened by 5 bases and J by 2 bases, with 11 bases between the two germline ends. Germline CDR1 reads ENHRY; CDR2 reads SYGVKD. The study, taken as a whole, reports: Significant though moderate, a shortening of TCRB CDR3s appeared in all four CD4+ subsets of Type 1 diabetes patients. PCR might favor shorter templates, but any such skew would affect patients and controls equally.

Of the isolated RNA, all was reverse transcribed, and so the sequenced material was expressed TCRB transcripts. The data were produced by immunoSEQ multiplex PCR, yet TCRdb's version contains in-frame clones alone and is incomplete. Among about 130,000 clones listed, roughly 10% were seen once. Sequenced material: central memory CD4+ T cells from blood. The chain couples TRBV10-3 to TRBJ2-3; D possibly corresponds to TRBD2 (6 bases). This receptor was obtained from a man younger than 40 with type 1 diabetes. The CDR3 DNA reads TGTGCCATCAGTCAAGCGGGTCTCACAGATACGCAGTATTTT. It translates to CAISQAGLTDTQYF.